What follows is one TCR beta chain and its context. A read error may explain this, as a much larger clone is one base away. Out of over 7.5 ml of fresh peripheral blood came the PBMCs. Germline CDR1 and CDR2: SGHDT and YYEEEE. CDR3 length: 15 amino acids. From RNA transcripts, TCR beta CDR3 regions were amplified. HTBI primers were employed in a first-round RT-PCR of the TCR CDR3. TCRdb reprocessed the multiplex PCR reads via MiXCR and lists one record per CDR3 protein. The data contain about 600,000 distinct CDR3 sequences, 13% to 15% of them singletons. This specimen belongs to a study of T cells in Graves' hyperthyroidism and ophthalmopathy.

The TCR originated in a young woman with Graves' ophthalmopathy. Sequenced: blood. V usage is TRBV5-6 and J usage is TRBJ2-7, with D tentatively TRBD2 (6 bases). The tail of the sequence fits TRBJ2-1 better, so the J call may be wrong. The CDR3 is CASTGNSGLSYEQFF. Here the CDR3 DNA reads TGTGCCAGCACGGGAAATAGCGGTCTTTCCTACGAGCAGTTCTTC.